These 5 T cell receptor beta chains were sequenced from one sample in a study of blood T cell repertoires in COVID-19. Produced via immunoSEQ multiplex PCR; TCRdb's table is partial and in-frame only. The data contain 260,000 or so clones, about 83% of them singletons. Sequencing was carried out using peripheral blood. These receptors were collected from a man aged 80 or over with acute or convalescent COVID-19.

This chain uses TRBV19 with TRBJ1-2; perhaps TRBD1 as D (5 bases). V lost 7 bases to trimming and J lost 2 bases, with 17 bases between them. The germline V gene has CDR1 LNHDA and CDR2 SQIVND (reference sequence). The CDR3 extends over 15 amino acids. For the CDR3, the DNA is TGTGCCAGTATCGCCCAGGGAAGATACAACTATGGCTACACCTTC. Its translation: CASIAQGRYNYGYTF.

This rearrangement joins TRBV20-1 to TRBJ2-1; D gene uncertain. Germline-derived CDR1 and CDR2 are DFQATT and SNEGSKA (reference sequence). The CDR3 extends over 11 amino acids. V was cut by 3 bases and J by 9 bases, with 9 bases left in between. CDR3 sequence: CSARGQIEQFF. CDR3 in DNA: TGCAGTGCTAGGGGCCAAATTGAGCAGTTCTTC.

This clone occurred a few times. The V call is TRBV27, the J call TRBJ2-7; TRBD2 matches at 11 bases. After removal of 4 bases from V and 4 bases from J, the junction contained 9 bases not matched to a gene. Germline CDR1 reads MNHEY; CDR2 reads SMNVEV (reference sequence). The CDR3 totals 16 residues. CDR3 sequence: CASSSLPLAGGYEQYF. The CDR3 region has the DNA TGTGCCAGCAGTTCACTCCCCTTAGCGGGAGGGTACGAGCAGTACTTC.

The chain carries TRBV24-1 and TRBJ2-1; weak D call: TRBD1 (6 bases). Trimming took off 4 bases at V and 4 bases at J, with 16 bases between the two ends. Germline V CDR1 and CDR2: KGHDR, SFDVKD. The CDR3 has 16 amino acids. CDR3 nucleotides: TGTGCCACCAGTGAAAGGCGTGGGGGCCTTTACAATGAGCAGTTCTTC. This encodes CATSERRGGLYNEQFF.

The chain recombines TRBV5-1 with TRBJ2-1; possibly TRBD2 for D (6 bases). The CDR3 length is 17 residues. Trimming took 4 bases from V and 7 from J, leaving 24 bases between them. Germline loops: CDR1 SGHRS, CDR2 YFSETQ. DNA for the CDR3: TGCGCCAGCAGCGGGGAGGTGAGGGTATCCTATTGGAATGAGCAGTTCTTC. As protein: CASSGEVRVSYWNEQFF.